This entry lists 28 T cell receptor beta chains sequenced from one sample in a study of naive and memory T cell subsets. Treatment given: skin biopsy from PPD injection site in Mantoux-positive individual. Cells were not sorted; total RNA input targeted roughly 1 to 1000 ng. For blood and skin samples, reverse transcription used TCR alpha and beta constant primers. TCRdb ran MiXCR on the UMI-ligation and nested PCR reads and lists one entry per CDR3 protein. This sample yields around 20,000 distinct CDR3 sequences, of which 7.5% to 10% are seen a single time; approximately 6.2% belongs to the top ten. Specimen: skin, collected from a tuberculin skin test site. The receptors here all came from an adult in good health.

Concerning this clonotype: Mismatch with germline at one junction end may stem from a read error. This chain connects TRBV4-1 to TRBJ1-5; no firm D call. CDR1 and CDR2 from the germline V gene are MGHRA and YSYEKL. The CDR3 contains 12 residues. CDR3 bases: TGCGCCAGCAGGCAAGATACTGGGCCCCAGCATTTT. Translated: CASRQDTGPQHF.

The sample holds many counts of this clonotype. V is TRBV28 and J is TRBJ2-7; 11 bases map to TRBD2. The ends lost 3 bases at V and 7 bases at J; junction bases unmatched: 8. Germline loops: CDR1 MDHEN, CDR2 SYDVKM. This CDR3 comprises 15 residues. For the CDR3, the DNA is TGTGCCAGCAGTTTTATGCTAGCGGGAGGTGGAGAGCAGTACTTC. It is translated as CASSFMLAGGGEQYF.

This clonotype was seen only a few times. The chain recombines TRBV19 with TRBJ2-7, with D tentatively TRBD1 (6 bases). The V and J ends lost 5 bases and 2 bases respectively, with 13 bases between them. CDR1 and CDR2 from the germline V gene are LNHDA and SQIVND (reference sequence). The CDR3 sequence is 14 residues long. This CDR3 reads CASSPGTQTYEQYF. The CDR3 nucleotides are TGTGCCAGTAGTCCCGGGACACAGACCTACGAGCAGTACTTC.

Concerning this clonotype itself: A much larger clone differs by one base, so this may be a read error. The V call is TRBV27, the J call TRBJ2-1; 14 nucleotides agree with TRBD2. Trimming at V came to 6 bases and at J to 7 bases, leaving 11 bases not matched to a gene. The CDR3 totals 17 residues. Per germline, CDR1 MNHEY and CDR2 SMNVEV (reference sequence). The CDR3 nucleotides read TGTGCCAGCAGGATCACCCACGGGACTAGCGGGAGAAATGAGCAGTTCTTC. Amino acid sequence: CASRITHGTSGRNEQFF.

This clonotype was recorded at least ten times. The chain links TRBV12-3 or TRBV12-4 to TRBJ2-2, with 9 bases identical to TRBD2. CDR3 length: 14 amino acids. Losses at the gene ends were 6 bases for V and 1 base for J; bases not matched to a gene: 0. The chain's CDR3 is CASRTSGNTGELFF. The CDR3 DNA is TGTGCCAGCAGGACTAGCGGGAACACCGGGGAGCTGTTTTTT.

This clonotype was detected many times. V and J are TRBV6-5 and TRBJ2-1; D is possibly TRBD2 (6 bases). V dropped 11 bases and J dropped 1 base, with 12 bases sitting between them. Germline CDR1 reads MNHEY; CDR2 reads SVGAGI. The CDR3 loop spans 13 amino acids. The CDR3 sequence is CAVPGESYNEQFF. In DNA, the CDR3 is TGTGCCGTCCCGGGAGAGTCCTACAATGAGCAGTTCTTC.

The DNA of the CDR3 is TGCGCCAGCAGCAAATCGACAGGCCCCTACGAGCAGTACTTC. Translated: CASSKSTGPYEQYF. The chain employs TRBV4-1 and TRBJ2-7, with D possibly being TRBD1 (6 bases). V lost 5 bases and J lost 2, with 13 bases in between. Germline CDR1 is MGHRA and CDR2 is YSYEKL. CDR3 length: 14 residues.

Many counts were recorded for this clonotype. The chain is built from TRBV18 and TRBJ2-5; D remains unclear. V shed 4 bases and J shed 1 base, with 16 bases lying between them. Germline values: CDR1 KGHSH, CDR2 LQKENI. The CDR3 runs 16 residues. CDR3: CASSLSAPRIQETQYF. The CDR3 DNA is TGTGCCAGCTCACTTTCGGCACCAAGGATCCAAGAGACCCAGTACTTC.

In its sample, this clonotype was seen many times. This chain joins TRBV20-1 and TRBJ1-1; tentative D call: TRBD1 (5 bases). The CDR3 sequence is 15 residues long. Germline V lookup: CDR1 DFQATT, CDR2 SNEGSKA (reference sequence). Trimming took 0 bases from V and 0 from J, leaving 11 bases between them. CDR3 loop: CSAREGGSMNTEAFF. CDR3 nucleotides: TGCAGTGCTAGAGAGGGGGGAAGCATGAACACTGAAGCTTTCTTT.

Turning to this clonotype: A read error may produce the germline difference seen at one junction end. The gene calls are TRBV6-4 and TRBJ1-2; D is possibly TRBD1 (6 bases). The CDR3 loop spans 16 amino acids. CDR1 and CDR2 (germline): MRHNA, SNTAGT. Here the CDR3 DNA reads TGTGCCAGCAGTGAACCGGGACACGAGGCTAACTATGGCGACACCTTC. It yields the protein CASSEPGHEANYGDTF.

At least ten counts were recorded for this clonotype. V gene TRBV6-5 combines with J gene TRBJ1-2, with unresolved D. Germline CDR1 reads MNHEY; CDR2 reads SVGAGI. The CDR3 consists of 16 residues. V lost 0 bases, J lost 3 bases, and 14 bases lay in between. The CDR3 region has the DNA TGTGCCAGCAGTTACTCCGGAGCCCGGGCGTACTATGGCTACACCTTC. Translated, it gives CASSYSGARAYYGYTF.

This clonotype was observed many times. V is TRBV7-2 and J is TRBJ2-7, with D maybe TRBD2 (5 bases). V was shortened by 8 bases and J by 2 bases, with 13 bases between the two germline ends. Germline V CDR1 and CDR2: SGHTA, FQGNSA. The CDR3 is 13 amino acids. CDR3 loop: CASRSRGTYEQYF. The CDR3 DNA follows: TGTGCCAGCCGATCACGGGGTACCTACGAGCAGTACTTC.

This sequence joins TRBV18 and TRBJ2-3; TRBD1 matches 9 bases. The CDR3 loop spans 16 amino acids. CDR1 and CDR2 from the germline V gene are KGHSH and LQKENI. With 4 bases clipped from V and 1 base from J, the junction kept 6 bases outside the gene matches. The CDR3 nucleotides read TGTGCCAGCTCACGGACCCGGGACAGGGGCACAGATACGCAGTATTTT. Its translation is CASSRTRDRGTDTQYF. Full variable domain (missing parts from reference TRBV18 and TRBJ2-3): NAGVMQNPRHLVRRRGQEARLRCSPMKGHSHVYWYRQLPEEGLKFMVYLQKENIIDESGMPKERFSAEFPKEGPSILRIQQVVRGDSAAYFCASSRTRDRGTDTQYFGPGTRLTVL.

The chain uses TRBV9 and TRBJ2-6, with D hard to call. Trimming cost V 2 bases and J 1 base, with 7 bases left between them. The CDR3 has 15 residues. Germline-derived CDR1 and CDR2 are SGDLS and YYNGEE. The CDR3 here is CASSVPGSGANVLTF. DNA for the CDR3: TGTGCCAGCAGCGTTCCGGGTTCTGGGGCCAACGTCCTGACTTTC.

The chain joins TRBV5-1 to TRBJ2-5; TRBD2 matches 7 bases. The germline CDR1 and CDR2 sequences are SGHRS and YFSETQ. V was pared by 0 bases and J by 5 bases, with 10 bases of the junction left unmatched. The CDR3 length is 16 residues. DNA of the CDR3: TGCGCCAGCAGCTTGGACGGTCCGGGGGGATCCGAGACCCAGTACTTC. Protein: CASSLDGPGGSETQYF.

This clonotype was counted at least ten times. V usage is TRBV20-1 and J usage is TRBJ2-7, with 11 bases aligning to TRBD1. CDR1 is DFQATT and CDR2 is SNEGSKA in the germline V gene (reference sequence). Germline trimming cut 0 bases from V and 3 bases from J; bases unmatched to any gene: 10. This CDR3 contains 17 residues. The CDR3 spells CSARDGGTGGRGYEQYF. Written as DNA, the CDR3 is TGCAGTGCTAGAGATGGGGGGACAGGGGGAAGAGGCTACGAGCAGTACTTC.

In its sample, this clonotype was seen many times. The chain uses TRBV28 and TRBJ2-1; D uncertain. Germline CDR1 reads MDHEN; CDR2 reads SYDVKM. Trimming left V 1 base short and J 8 bases short, with 3 bases between. The CDR3 covers 11 residues. The CDR3 sequence is CASSLSHEQFF. CDR3 nucleotides: TGTGCCAGCAGTTTATCCCATGAGCAGTTCTTC.

A word on this clonotype: The final CDR3 position lacks the conserved phenylalanine or tryptophan, pointing to a likely read error. The J gene is TRBJ1-5, the V gene TRBV20-1; D ambiguous. CDR1 and CDR2 from the germline V gene are DFQATT and SNEGSKA (reference sequence). The CDR3 covers 12 residues. V was pared by 3 bases and J by 7 bases, with 10 bases between. CDR3 DNA sequence: TGCAGTGCTAGTTGGGATGGACAGCCCCAGCATCTT. The encoded protein is CSASWDGQPQHL.

This clonotype was seen at least ten times. The chain couples TRBV24-1 to TRBJ1-4; D is ambiguous. The germline V and J ends were trimmed by 4 bases and 5 bases, with 10 bases remaining between them. The CDR3 loop spans 14 amino acids. Germline V gives CDR1 KGHDR, CDR2 SFDVKD. The CDR3: CATSDHLINEKLFF. The CDR3 region has the DNA TGTGCCACCAGTGACCATCTGATAAATGAAAAACTGTTTTTT.

This clonotype was seen more than once but under ten times. V gene TRBV28 combines with J gene TRBJ2-3, with 9 nucleotides matching TRBD2. The V gene's germline CDR1 is MDHEN and CDR2 SYDVKM. Unmatched junction bases numbered 8, after V lost 8 bases and J lost 2 bases. The CDR3 contains 15 residues. The CDR3: CASLSLAGHTDTQYF. CDR3 in DNA: TGTGCCAGCCTGAGTCTAGCGGGACACACAGATACGCAGTATTTT.

The chain links TRBV5-4 to TRBJ2-2; D uncertain. Germline V gene sequence: CDR1 SGHNT, CDR2 YYREEE (reference sequence). The CDR3 runs 14 residues. Between the trimmed V and J ends, which lost 5 bases and 4 bases, there was a span of 12 bases. CDR3 bases: TGTGCCAGCAGGGGCCCAGCCTTCACCGGGGAGCTGTTTTTT. Its protein product is CASRGPAFTGELFF.

This clonotype was detected many times. The chain has TRBV27 and TRBJ1-5, with D possibly matching TRBD1 (6 bases). V shed 7 bases and J shed 0 bases, with 13 bases lying between them. Germline V gene data show CDR1 as MNHEY and CDR2 as SMNVEV (reference sequence). The CDR3 consists of 15 residues. The CDR3 bases are TGTGCCAGCACGATGACAGGTAATAGCAATCAGCCCCAGCATTTT. It yields the protein CASTMTGNSNQPQHF.

By share, this clonotype counts as medium-sized. The V gene is TRBV29-1, the J gene TRBJ2-7; D uncertain. CDR3 length: 11 amino acids. Germline CDR1 is SQVTM and CDR2 is ANQGSEA. Trimming left V 2 bases short and J 2 bases short, with 4 bases between. The CDR3 DNA reads TGCAGCGTTGAACAGGCCTACGAGCAGTACTTC. Translating it yields CSVEQAYEQYF.

The rearrangement links TRBV11-2 to TRBJ2-7, with D unclear. CDR1 SGHAT and CDR2 FQNNGV come from the germline V gene. CDR3 length: 12 amino acids. The V and J ends lost 3 bases and 3 bases respectively, with 6 bases between them. DNA of the CDR3: TGTGCCAGCAGCTTTAGTATCTACGAGCAGTACTTC. Translated: CASSFSIYEQYF.

In its sample, this clonotype was seen many times. The chain couples TRBV24-1 to TRBJ2-1, with D perhaps TRBD2 (5 bases). The germline V gene encodes CDR1 KGHDR and CDR2 SFDVKD. This CDR3 has 11 amino acids. Trimming removed 4 bases from V and 8 bases from J, with 5 bases in between. DNA for the CDR3: TGTGCCACCAGTGACGGGGATGAGCAGTTCTTC. Its translation is CATSDGDEQFF.

This clonotype was seen many times. The chain has TRBV6-2 or TRBV6-3 and TRBJ2-1, with 10 bases matching TRBD2. CDR1 and CDR2 from the germline V gene are MNHEY and SVGEGT. With 2 bases clipped from V and 9 bases from J, the junction kept 4 bases outside the gene matches. The CDR3 extends over 14 amino acids. The CDR3 nucleotides read TGTGCCAGCAGTTACAGGGCTAGCGGGGGTGAGCAGTTCTTC. Its translation: CASSYRASGGEQFF.

This clonotype came up a few times. The V call is TRBV30, the J call TRBJ2-4, with 7 positions matching TRBD2. The V gene end was trimmed by 4 bases and the J gene end by 0 bases; junction bases not matched to a gene: 9. The V gene's germline CDR1 is GTSNPN and CDR2 SVGIG (reference sequence). CDR3 length: 16 amino acids. Here the CDR3 reads CAWTALGGIAKNIQYF. The CDR3 DNA reads as TGTGCCTGGACCGCCCTGGGGGGGATAGCCAAAAACATTCAGTACTTC.

About this clonotype itself: Given the absence of the conserved phenylalanine or tryptophan at the CDR3 end, a read error is likely. The genes are TRBV3-1 and TRBJ2-7; 12 bases fit TRBD2. V was pared by 3 bases and J by 1 base, with 4 bases of the junction left unmatched. Germline assignment: CDR1 LGHDT and CDR2 YNNKEL (reference sequence). The CDR3 runs 16 residues. CDR3: CASSHLAGGTSYEQYL. The CDR3 region has the DNA TGTGCCAGCAGCCATCTAGCGGGAGGGACGTCCTACGAGCAGTACTTA.